Here is one T cell receptor beta chain with its context. As yet, its antigen is unknown. This entry comes from a study of cytomegalovirus exposure and HLA in healthy donors. Study-level points and caveats: It was found in a later analysis that first-cohort TCR clusters tended to co-occur in the 100 to 150 validation repertoires. Associated with cytomegalovirus, according to the listing, were 150 to 200 TCR beta chains.

This table comes from immunoSEQ multiplex PCR, and its TCRdb copy is limited to in-frame clones, with some not included. The sample lists around 140,000 clones; over 90% were seen once. Donors were drawn from the approximately 120-subject validation cohort, separate from the roughly 670-subject first cohort. Trimming removed 4 bases at V and 2 bases at J, with 15 bases between. The CDR3 is 15 amino acids. Germline loops: CDR1 SGHRS, CDR2 YFSETQ. This rearrangement joins TRBV5-1 to TRBJ2-5; perhaps TRBD2 as D (6 bases). Sequenced sample: PBMCs. The receptor was derived from a man between 18 and 29 years old in good health and CMV-seropositive. The CDR3 bases are TGCGCCAGCAGCGCCGTGCCAGGGAGGCAAGAGACCCAGTACTTC. The encoded protein is CASSAVPGRQETQYF. Using reference TRBV5-1 and TRBJ2-5 for the parts outside the CDR3, the full variable domain is KAGVTQTPRYLIKTRGQQVTLSCSPISGHRSVSWYQQTPGQGLQFLFEYFSETQRNKGNFPGRFSGRQFSNSRSEMNVSTLELGDSALYLCASSAVPGRQETQYFGPGTRLLVL.